This T cell receptor (beta chain) was documented in a study of T cell changes during pregnancy in multiple sclerosis. Profiling relied on immunoSEQ multiplex PCR, and the TCRdb table lists in-frame clones only, not all of them. The table includes 70,000 to 75,000 clones, over 80% detected once. This sample comprised peripheral blood, obtained before pregnancy. The clonotype was recovered from a female donor with multiple sclerosis, enrolled in a pregnancy study.

DNA of the CDR3: TGTGCCAGCAGTCCCCCCAGAACAGATACGCAGTATTTT. Translated: CASSPPRTDTQYF. The rearrangement joins TRBV27 to TRBJ2-3; D ambiguous. The CDR3 is 13 amino acids. Looked up from germline, CDR1 is MNHEY and CDR2 is SMNVEV (reference sequence). With 5 bases removed from V and 3 bases from J, the gap between germline ends came to 9 bases.